The clone carrying this T cell receptor (beta chain) was picked up one time. Libraries were prepared by immunoSEQ multiplex PCR; TCRdb keeps only in-frame clonotypes and omits some of them. The sample has some 64,000 clones; around 90% are singletons. The sample belongs to a study of T cell changes during pregnancy in multiple sclerosis. Germline values: CDR1 GTSNPN, CDR2 SVGIG (reference sequence). This CDR3 has 16 residues. V lost 3 bases and J lost 3; bases outside the gene matches: 10. The gene calls are TRBV30 and TRBJ2-2, with 7 positions matching TRBD1. Sequences were derived from peripheral blood, sampled in the first trimester of pregnancy. The source of this sequence is a female donor in good health, enrolled as a control in a pregnancy study. The CDR3 DNA reads TGTGCCTGGAGGGACGGACAGGAGAGATACACCGGGGAGCTGTTTTTT. It codes for CAWRDGQERYTGELFF. The full variable domain, its missing parts supplied by reference TRBV30 and TRBJ2-2, is SQTIHQWPATLVQPVGSPLSLECTVEGTSNPNLYWYRQAAGRGLQLLFYSVGIGQISSEVPQNLSASRPQDRQFILSSKKLLLSDSGFYLCAWRDGQERYTGELFFGEGSRLTVL.